This T cell receptor beta chain was identified during a study of T-cell reconstitution after alpha-beta-depleted transplantation in children. This clonotype was counted at least ten times. TCRbeta library preparation incorporated unique molecular identifiers. TCRdb re-called the PCR reads with MiXCR, one entry per CDR3 protein. The sample yields approximately 83,000 distinct CDR3 sequences, 10% to 15% seen once. V was shortened by 6 bases and J by 7 bases, with 16 bases between the two germline ends. This CDR3 spans 14 amino acids. Germline V gene sequence: CDR1 SGHVS, CDR2 FQNEAQ. The receptor's source is a human donor who donated a stem cell graft to a child with inherited bone marrow failure. The source material was PBMCs from the stem cell graft donor, sampled from the stem cell graft. The V and J genes are TRBV7-8 and TRBJ2-1; D not certain. DNA of the CDR3: TGTGCCAGCAGTAGAGAGGCGATAGGGAATGAGCAGTTCTTC. Amino acid sequence: CASSREAIGNEQFF.